One sample yielded the 8 T cell receptor beta chains listed below, sequenced in a study of blood T cell repertoires in COVID-19. Method: immunoSEQ multiplex PCR; TCRdb's copy keeps in-frame clones and lacks some. The data hold some 210,000 clones, with around 90% observed a single time. The source material was peripheral blood. All receptors derive from a man in his sixties who had recovered from COVID-19.

This sequence joins TRBV20-1 and TRBJ2-2, with D tentatively TRBD1 (6 bases). The CDR3 is 14 amino acids. The germline V and J ends were trimmed by 3 bases and 5 bases, with 13 bases remaining between them. Germline V gene lookup returns CDR1 DFQATT and CDR2 SNEGSKA (reference sequence). The CDR3 DNA reads TGCAGTGCTAGTAACAGGGCACGAACCGGGGAGCTGTTTTTT. Its protein product is CSASNRARTGELFF.

A few counts support this clone. The rearrangement joins TRBV6-5 to TRBJ1-2, with 8 bases identical to TRBD1. Germline loops: CDR1 MNHEY, CDR2 SVGAGI. This CDR3 is built from 15 residues. V dropped 5 bases and J dropped 4; count of bases not matched to a gene: 9. Written as DNA, the CDR3 is TGTGCCAGCAGTAGATCCGGGACAGGTTCCTATGGCTACACCTTC. It encodes CASSRSGTGSYGYTF.

The chain is built from TRBV6-5 and TRBJ1-1, with TRBD1 identical over 9 bases. CDR1 and CDR2 from the germline V gene are MNHEY and SVGAGI. J was trimmed by 4 bases and V by 0 bases; bases with no gene match: 3. There are 15 residues in the CDR3. The CDR3: CASSYSGTGFTEAFF. As DNA, the CDR3 is TGTGCCAGCAGTTACTCCGGGACAGGGTTCACTGAAGCTTTCTTT.

V usage is TRBV5-4 and J usage is TRBJ2-7, with a possible D match to TRBD2 (5 bases). Trimming removed 1 base at V and 4 bases at J, with 12 bases between. CDR1 is SGHNT and CDR2 is YYREEE in the germline V gene (reference sequence). The CDR3 has 14 amino acids. The CDR3 sequence is CASSLFSGSYEQYF. The CDR3 region has the DNA TGTGCCAGCAGCTTGTTCAGCGGTTCTTACGAGCAGTACTTC.

This chain links TRBV6-2 or TRBV6-3 with TRBJ2-1; no clear D. The CDR3 has 13 amino acids. Germline CDR1 MNHEY, CDR2 SVGEGT. V dropped 4 bases and J dropped 9 bases, with 13 bases sitting between them. CDR3 loop: CASSFPDTFEQFF. As DNA, the CDR3 is TGTGCCAGCAGTTTTCCAGATACCTTTGAGCAGTTCTTC.

The rearrangement uses TRBV5-1 and TRBJ2-7, with D possibly matching TRBD2 (5 bases). This CDR3 spans 14 amino acids. Trimming shortened V by 2 bases and J by 6 bases, and 15 bases separated the two germline ends. Germline V CDR1 and CDR2: SGHRS, YFSETQ. The CDR3 DNA is TGCGCCAGCAGCTTAACTCCGGGATCGTCCGAGCAGTACTTC. It is translated as CASSLTPGSSEQYF.

The chain couples TRBV11-2 to TRBJ2-7; a possible D gene is TRBD1 (5 bases). The CDR3 loop spans 14 amino acids. The V and J ends lost 3 bases and 9 bases respectively, with 18 bases between them. Germline CDR1 reads SGHAT; CDR2 reads FQNNGV. The CDR3 DNA reads as TGTGCCAGCAGCTTGCAGGGCCTATTACCATGGCAGTACTTC. Translation: CASSLQGLLPWQYF.

The chain joins TRBV6-5 to TRBJ2-7, with 9 nucleotides matching TRBD2. Trimming cost V 6 bases and J 2 bases; bases outside gene matches: 8. Germline CDR1 reads MNHEY; CDR2 reads SVGAGI. The CDR3 loop spans 15 amino acids. CDR3 protein: CASRSSGRPPYEQYF. The CDR3 DNA reads TGTGCCAGCAGATCCAGCGGGAGGCCTCCCTACGAGCAGTACTTC.